A selection of T cell receptor beta chains follows, all from one sample in a study of T cell responses to AZD1222 COVID-19 vaccine. Data came from immunoSEQ multiplex PCR; TCRdb stores just in-frame clones and leaves some out. The table includes roughly 150,000 clones, roughly 88% detected once. Sequencing was performed on peripheral blood, taken 28 days after the second AZD1222 dose. These TCRs come from an adult who received the AZD1222 COVID-19 vaccine. Each CDR3 is given with its conserved first and last residue. The D gene is left open where the match is weak. Some rows have no size entry. The others give once, few or many, or a class for an expanded clone.

v_call	d_call	clone_size	j_call	cdr3_nt	cdr3_aa
TRBV19	TRBD1	.	TRBJ1-5	TGTGCCAGTAGTGGGACAGGGTTCCAGCCCCAGCATTTT	CASSGTGFQPQHF
TRBV3-1/TRBV3-2	.	.	TRBJ1-1	TGTGCCAGCAGCCCCCCAGGGAACCTGGCGGCTTTCTTT	CASSPPGNLAAFF
TRBV19	TRBD1	.	TRBJ1-5	TGTGCCAGTAGTAAAAGACAGGGTGATCAGCCCCAGCATTTT	CASSKRQGDQPQHF
TRBV7-2	.	.	TRBJ1-5	TGTGCCAGCAGCGCGGACATCTATAGCAATCAGCCCCAGCATTTT	CASSADIYSNQPQHF
TRBV19	TRBD2	.	TRBJ2-1	TGTGCCAGTAGTATAGCCCTTAGCGGGGGGGCGTTCTTC	CASSIALSGGAFF
TRBV5-1	TRBD1	.	TRBJ1-1	TGCGCCAGCAGCCCAGACAGGGTTAGGAACACTGAAGCTTTCTTT	CASSPDRVRNTEAFF
TRBV2	TRBD2	few	TRBJ2-1	TGTGCCAGCAGGCGGACTAGCGGGGGCAATGAGCAGTTCTTC	CASRRTSGGNEQFF
TRBV3-1/TRBV3-2	.	once	TRBJ1-4	TGTGCCAGCAGCCCCGCGGGTAGGTCGTATGAAAAACTGTTTTTT	CASSPAGRSYEKLFF
TRBV30	.	.	TRBJ1-1	TGTGCCTGGAGTGTCTCCTTCCCCCGTAGAGCGAACACTGAAGCTTTCTTT	CAWSVSFPRRANTEAFF
TRBV2	.	.	TRBJ2-2	TGTGCCAGCAGGCCCGAGGGGAACACCGGGGAGCTGTTTTTT	CASRPEGNTGELFF
TRBV9	.	few	TRBJ1-3	TGTGCCAGCAGGGCGGATCTTGCTGGAAACACCATATATTTT	CASRADLAGNTIYF
TRBV2	.	.	TRBJ1-5	TGTGCCAGCAGTGAATCGGACATCGGCGGGCCCCAGCATTTT	CASSESDIGGPQHF
TRBV6-5	.	.	TRBJ1-2	TGTGCCAGCAGTACCCGACAGGCTACTAACTATGGCTACACCTTC	CASSTRQATNYGYTF
TRBV7-9	.	.	TRBJ1-3	TGTGCCAGCAGCTTAAGAGGCAGTACTGGAAACACCATATATTTT	CASSLRGSTGNTIYF
TRBV19	TRBD1	.	TRBJ1-4	TGTGCCAGTAGTAAACAGGGGACAGGGGGATTTGAAAAACTGTTTTTT	CASSKQGTGGFEKLFF